This TCR beta chain was retrieved from a study of T-cell reconstitution after alpha-beta-depleted transplantation in children. CDR1 and CDR2 from the germline V gene are WSHSY and SAAADI. Unmatched junction bases numbered 4, after V lost 4 bases and J lost 5 bases. The CDR3 has 14 amino acids. This clonotype has only a few counts. Unique molecular identifiers were built into the TCRbeta library. Via MiXCR, TCRdb re-called the PCR reads, giving one row per CDR3 protein. The sample carries a few hundred thousand distinct CDR3 sequences, over 20% recorded once. This TCR derives from a human donor who donated a stem cell graft to a child with acute myeloid leukemia. This chain connects TRBV10-2 to TRBJ2-2; 7 nucleotides line up with TRBD1. The input for sequencing was PBMCs from the stem cell graft donor, taken from the stem cell graft. This chain's CDR3 is CASSAAGGTGELFF. The CDR3 region has the DNA TGCGCCAGCAGTGCTGCAGGGGGTACCGGGGAGCTGTTTTTT.